The 25 T cell receptor beta chains given below trace back to one sample, sequenced in a study of blood T cell repertoires in COVID-19. The assay was immunoSEQ multiplex PCR, and TCRdb's table has in-frame clones only and misses some. The sample consists of fewer than 150,000 clones, approximately 85% of them appearing once. Sequencing was done on a sample of peripheral blood. The receptors shown here come from a human donor in a cohort sampled during active COVID-19.

About this clone: A junction end diverges from the germline sequence, so it may reflect a read error. The chain carries TRBV5-1 and TRBJ1-1, with a possible D match to TRBD1 (5 bases). Looked up from germline, CDR1 is SGHRS and CDR2 is YFSETQ. This CDR3 region has 14 residues. The CDR3 DNA follows: TGCGCCAGCAGATCCGGACATCCGGATGCTGACGCTTTCTTT. Its translation: CASRSGHPDADAFF.

The chain recombines TRBV9 with TRBJ2-5; 8 nucleotides match TRBD2. The V segment lost 0 bases and the J segment 2 bases; nucleotides outside the gene matches: 6. This CDR3 region has 16 residues. CDR1 SGDLS and CDR2 YYNGEE come from the germline V gene. The CDR3 spells CASSVGAAGVQETQYF. The DNA of the CDR3 is TGTGCCAGCAGCGTAGGAGCAGCGGGGGTTCAAGAGACCCAGTACTTC.

The chain uses TRBV5-1 and TRBJ2-7, with TRBD1 identical over 8 bases. CDR1 is SGHRS and CDR2 is YFSETQ in the germline V gene. The V and J ends lost 6 bases and 2 bases, in that order; junction bases with no gene match: 10. The CDR3 covers 15 residues. CDR3: CASKRSGTGTYEQYF. The DNA for the CDR3 is TGCGCCAGCAAACGATCCGGGACAGGAACCTACGAGCAGTACTTC.

This chain links TRBV6-5 with TRBJ2-1; weak D call: TRBD2 (6 bases). The CDR3 sequence is 15 residues long. The germline CDR1 and CDR2 sequences are MNHEY and SVGAGI. Trimming took off 0 bases at V and 4 bases at J, with 10 bases between the two ends. The CDR3 loop is CASSYSGGAYNEQFF. The CDR3 DNA reads as TGTGCCAGCAGTTACTCGGGCGGGGCATACAATGAGCAGTTCTTC.

The CDR3 is CASIRSQGNYNEQFF. DNA for the CDR3: TGTGCCAGCATCCGGTCCCAGGGTAACTACAATGAGCAGTTCTTC. The chain carries TRBV6-5 and TRBJ2-1, with D possibly matching TRBD1 (5 bases). From germline, CDR1 is MNHEY and CDR2 SVGAGI. This CDR3 is built from 15 residues. Trimming removed 7 bases from V and 3 bases from J, with 16 bases in between.

The J gene is TRBJ2-1, the V gene TRBV11-2; D gene uncertain. Trimming stripped 1 base from V and 10 bases from J, with 17 bases between. Germline V lookup: CDR1 SGHAT, CDR2 FQNNGV. This CDR3 contains 15 residues. The CDR3 sequence: CASSLVSGDSQEQFF. The DNA for the CDR3 is TGTGCCAGCAGCTTAGTGTCGGGTGACTCCCAGGAGCAGTTCTTC.

V and J are TRBV14 and TRBJ2-3; 9 nucleotides line up with TRBD2. The CDR3 contains 16 residues. CDR1 and CDR2 from the germline V gene are SGHDN and FVKESK. After removal of 4 bases from V and 3 bases from J, the junction contained 8 bases not matched to a gene. The CDR3 DNA sequence: TGTGCCAGCAGCCGGCTTGGCGGGGGGGTTACAGATACGCAGTATTTT. This codes for CASSRLGGGVTDTQYF.

The chain employs TRBV27 and TRBJ2-5; perhaps TRBD2 as D (6 bases). Between the trimmed V and J ends, which lost 3 bases and 4 bases, there was a span of 12 bases. Germline CDR1 reads MNHEY; CDR2 reads SMNVEV (reference sequence). This CDR3 is 14 amino acids long. In DNA, the CDR3 is TGTGCCAGCAGTTTTCCCCAGGGAGGAGAGACCCAGTACTTC. Translation gives CASSFPQGGETQYF.

The chain carries TRBV12-5 and TRBJ2-7; TRBD1 is a possible D gene (5 bases). Germline V gene lookup returns CDR1 LGHNT and CDR2 FRNRAP. The V and J ends lost 1 base and 2 bases respectively, with 12 bases between them. The length of the CDR3 is 15 residues. The CDR3 sequence is CASGLGGTGTYEQYF. Here the CDR3 DNA reads TGTGCTAGTGGTTTGGGTGGAACAGGAACCTACGAGCAGTACTTC.

The chain links TRBV19 to TRBJ2-7; a weak D match, TRBD1 (6 bases). Trimming took 3 bases from V and 3 from J, leaving 9 bases between them. CDR3 length equals 13 residues. Per the germline V gene, CDR1 is LNHDA and CDR2 is SQIVND (reference sequence). CDR3: CASSMGHLYEQYF. The CDR3 nucleotides are TGTGCCAGTAGTATGGGACACCTCTACGAGCAGTACTTC.

The chain links TRBV7-9 to TRBJ1-2; D possibly corresponds to TRBD1 (5 bases). V was clipped by 5 bases and J by 0 bases, with 10 bases between them. CDR3 length: 14 residues. Germline V gene lookup returns CDR1 SEHNR and CDR2 FQNEAQ (reference sequence). CDR3 amino acids: CASSGAPPNYGYTF. In nucleotides, the CDR3 is TGTGCCAGCAGCGGGGCACCCCCTAACTATGGCTACACCTTC.

The V gene is TRBV3-1 (or the pseudogene TRBV3-2), the J gene TRBJ2-3, with D possibly matching TRBD1 (5 bases). CDR1 is LGHDT and CDR2 is YNNKEL in the germline V gene (reference sequence). This CDR3 contains 17 residues. The germline V and J ends were trimmed by 1 base and 2 bases, with 16 bases remaining between them. This CDR3 reads CASSQVKDKQLTDTQYF. For the CDR3, the DNA is TGTGCCAGCAGCCAAGTGAAGGACAAGCAACTCACAGATACGCAGTATTTT.

This clone was seen a single time. This sequence joins TRBV27 and TRBJ2-1; a weak D match, TRBD1 (6 bases). The length of the CDR3 is 20 residues. V was clipped by 2 bases and J by 0 bases, with 23 bases between them. The V gene's germline CDR1 is MNHEY and CDR2 SMNVEV (reference sequence). The CDR3 DNA sequence: TGTGCCAGCAGTTTAGTCCGTTGGACAGACGGGTTGAGCTCCTACAATGAGCAGTTCTTC. It translates to CASSLVRWTDGLSSYNEQFF.

The chain combines TRBV12-3 or TRBV12-4 with TRBJ1-5; tentative D call: TRBD1 (6 bases). The ends were cut back, 8 bases at V and 6 bases at J, with 14 bases in the middle. This CDR3 contains 13 residues. CDR3 DNA sequence: TGTGCCAGCTGGGGGGGCGCGGGTCAGCCCCAGCATTTT. As protein: CASWGGAGQPQHF.

Regarding this clone: Relative to the germline gene, one junction end is altered; a read error may explain this. The chain combines TRBV10-3 with TRBJ2-2; TRBD2 aligns across 12 bases. Germline V lookup: CDR1 ENHRY, CDR2 SYGVKD. The CDR3 sequence is 14 residues long. CDR3 sequence (DNA): TGTGCCACCCGGACTAGCGGGAACGCCGGGGAGCTGTTTTTT. Amino acid sequence: CATRTSGNAGELFF.

The J gene is TRBJ2-1, the V gene TRBV11-2; 8 bases map to TRBD2. The length of the CDR3 is 15 residues. Trimming cost V 5 bases and J 3 bases; bases outside gene matches: 6. Germline values: CDR1 SGHAT, CDR2 FQNNGV. This chain's CDR3 is CASSVERGRYNEQFF. In DNA, the CDR3 is TGTGCCAGCAGCGTCGAGCGGGGGCGCTACAATGAGCAGTTCTTC.

The chain links TRBV5-1 to TRBJ2-5, with D maybe TRBD2 (6 bases). V dropped 0 bases and J dropped 4 bases, with 10 bases sitting between them. The CDR3 has 14 amino acids. CDR1 SGHRS and CDR2 YFSETQ come from the germline V gene. In nucleotides, the CDR3 is TGCGCCAGCAGCTTGGGTGACGGGGGAGAGACCCAGTACTTC. Translated, it gives CASSLGDGGETQYF.

This clone was seen more than once but under ten times. This rearrangement joins TRBV5-1 to TRBJ1-2; TRBD1 agrees at 7 bases. CDR1 is SGHRS and CDR2 is YFSETQ in the germline V gene. V lost 4 bases and J lost 6; bases outside the gene matches: 9. The CDR3 is made up of 14 amino acids. CDR3 protein: CASSERQGLDGYTF. The CDR3 coding sequence is TGCGCCAGCAGCGAGAGACAGGGATTGGATGGCTACACCTTC.

The gene calls are TRBV5-1 and TRBJ2-7; the match to TRBD1 covers 7 bases. This CDR3 is 14 amino acids long. V shed 0 bases, J shed 5 bases, and the junction held 5 bases outside the gene matches. From germline, CDR1 is SGHRS and CDR2 YFSETQ. The CDR3 DNA reads as TGCGCCAGCAGCTTGGATCAGGGGGTCAACGAGCAGTACTTC. Encoded protein: CASSLDQGVNEQYF.

The CDR3 is CAIRGSRDRGLDYGYTF. The CDR3 bases are TGTGCCATCAGGGGGTCCCGGGACAGGGGGCTCGACTATGGCTACACCTTC. This chain uses TRBV10-3 with TRBJ1-2; 12 nucleotides align to TRBD1. V shed 6 bases, J shed 3 bases, and the junction held 11 bases outside the gene matches. Germline values: CDR1 ENHRY, CDR2 SYGVKD. This CDR3 is built from 17 residues.

The CDR3 sequence is CASSYLRGGHEQYF. The CDR3, as DNA: TGTGCCAGCAGTTACCTCCGAGGGGGCCACGAGCAGTACTTC. This sequence joins TRBV6-5 and TRBJ2-7, with TRBD1 identical over 7 bases. The CDR3 has 14 amino acids. The V gene's germline CDR1 is MNHEY and CDR2 SVGAGI. V lost 2 bases, J lost 5 bases, and 6 bases stayed unmatched.

The chain carries TRBV5-1 and TRBJ1-5, with D maybe TRBD1 (5 bases). Trimming shortened V by 0 bases and J by 6 bases, and 10 bases separated the two germline ends. CDR3 size: 14 residues. Germline lookup yields CDR1 SGHRS and CDR2 YFSETQ. The CDR3 bases are TGCGCCAGCAGCTTGGCCGGGGGTGGTCAGCCCCAGCATTTT. Amino acid sequence: CASSLAGGGQPQHF. Complete variable domain (other parts from reference TRBV5-1 and TRBJ1-5): KAGVTQTPRYLIKTRGQQVTLSCSPISGHRSVSWYQQTPGQGLQFLFEYFSETQRNKGNFPGRFSGRQFSNSRSEMNVSTLELGDSALYLCASSLAGGGQPQHFGDGTRLSIL.

J is TRBJ1-2 and V is TRBV2; possibly TRBD1 for D (6 bases). There are 13 residues in the CDR3. V was pared by 1 base and J by 8 bases, with 11 bases between. The germline V gene has CDR1 SNHLY and CDR2 FYNNEI. Here the CDR3 reads CASSEEGGNGYTF. The CDR3 DNA reads TGTGCCAGCAGTGAAGAGGGGGGGAACGGCTACACCTTC.

V gene TRBV6-1 combines with J gene TRBJ1-6, with 8 bases that match TRBD1. Germline V lookup: CDR1 MNHNS, CDR2 SASEGT. CDR3 length: 15 amino acids. The trim removed 0 bases at V and 6 bases at J, leaving 1 base unmatched. This chain's CDR3 is CASSEATGVNSPLHF. In DNA form, the CDR3 reads TGTGCCAGCAGTGAAGCGACAGGGGTTAATTCACCCCTCCACTTT.

This clone was picked up a small number of times. V usage is TRBV6-5 and J usage is TRBJ1-5; possible D gene TRBD1, 6 bases. V lost 7 bases and J lost 7, with 14 bases in between. CDR1 MNHEY and CDR2 SVGAGI come from the germline V gene. The CDR3 consists of 13 residues. The CDR3 here is CASKQQGLQPQHF. CDR3 sequence (DNA): TGTGCCAGCAAACAACAGGGACTACAGCCCCAGCATTTT.